This T cell receptor (beta chain) stems from a study of blood T cell repertoires in COVID-19. Study-wide background: T cells, B-cell-depleted T cells, or PBMCs provided the cDNA or gDNA that served as material.

This CDR3 region has 16 residues. V lost 1 base to trimming and J lost 10 bases; unmatched junction nucleotides: 12. Germline loops: CDR1 SGHRS, CDR2 YFSETQ. In the authors' workflow: Amplification of reference gene primers provided the estimated nucleated cell counts. The repertoire was sequenced with immunoSEQ multiplex PCR; TCRdb's copy has only in-frame clones and lacks some. The V and J calls and the clone size are those of that table, but D and trimming were determined from the DNA. The sample shows just under 60,000 clones, around 73% of them seen only once. Material: peripheral blood. The J gene is TRBJ2-1, the V gene TRBV5-1; 9 bases align to TRBD1. This clonotype was obtained from an older man with acute or convalescent COVID-19. CDR3 sequence reads: CASSLSSGQGRGEQFF. The DNA for the CDR3 is TGCGCCAGCAGCTTGTCGTCGGGACAGGGTAGAGGGGAGCAGTTCTTC.